The T cell receptor (beta chain) described here comes from a study of T-cell reconstitution after alpha-beta-depleted transplantation in children. V was shortened by 2 bases and J by 0 bases, with 7 bases between the two germline ends. Germline-derived CDR1 and CDR2 are GTSNPN and SVGIG (reference sequence). This CDR3 has 13 residues. Study-wide results and limits: Counts and diversity of T cells one year after transplant came mostly from newly produced T cells.

To note about this clonotype: Its antigen remains unknown.

Preparing the TCRbeta library involved the use of unique molecular identifiers. From the PCR reads, TCRdb called clonotypes with MiXCR, one entry per CDR3 protein. The table includes approximately 1,000,000 distinct CDR3 sequences, less than 30% detected once. The rearrangement links TRBV30 to TRBJ1-1; no clear D. The material was PBMCs, mostly from graft donor cells, obtained 360 days after TCRalphabeta/CD19-depleted stem cell transplant. The receptor was derived from a boy younger than two who had a stem cell transplant for SCID, so the T cells may come from the graft donor. The DNA for the CDR3 is TGTGCCTGGAGTCGAGTCCTGAACACTGAAGCTTTCTTT. It encodes CAWSRVLNTEAFF.